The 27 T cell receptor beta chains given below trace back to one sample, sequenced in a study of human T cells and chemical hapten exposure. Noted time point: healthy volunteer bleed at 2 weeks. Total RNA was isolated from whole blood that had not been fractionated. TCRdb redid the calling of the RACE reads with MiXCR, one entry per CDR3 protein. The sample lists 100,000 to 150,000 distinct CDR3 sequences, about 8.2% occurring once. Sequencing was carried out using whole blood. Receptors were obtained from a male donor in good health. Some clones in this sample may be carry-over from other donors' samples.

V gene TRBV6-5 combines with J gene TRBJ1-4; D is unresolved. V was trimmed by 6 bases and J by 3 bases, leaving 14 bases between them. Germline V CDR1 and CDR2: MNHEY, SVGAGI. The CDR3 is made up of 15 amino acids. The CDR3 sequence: CASRPSLAANEKLFF. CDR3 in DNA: TGTGCCAGCAGACCCAGTTTAGCGGCTAATGAAAAACTGTTTTTT.

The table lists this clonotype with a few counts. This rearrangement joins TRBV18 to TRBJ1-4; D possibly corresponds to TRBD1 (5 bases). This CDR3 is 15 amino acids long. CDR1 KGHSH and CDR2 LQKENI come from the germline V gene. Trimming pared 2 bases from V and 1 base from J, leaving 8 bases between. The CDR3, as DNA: TGTGCCAGCTCACCAATTCAGGGAACTAATGAAAAACTGTTTTTT. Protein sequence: CASSPIQGTNEKLFF.

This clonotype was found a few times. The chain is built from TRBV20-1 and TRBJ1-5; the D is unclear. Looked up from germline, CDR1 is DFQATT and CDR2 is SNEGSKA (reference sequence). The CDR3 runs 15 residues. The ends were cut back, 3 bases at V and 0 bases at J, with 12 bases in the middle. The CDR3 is CSARGFASSNQPQHF. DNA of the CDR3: TGCAGTGCTAGGGGCTTTGCGTCTAGCAATCAGCCCCAGCATTTT.

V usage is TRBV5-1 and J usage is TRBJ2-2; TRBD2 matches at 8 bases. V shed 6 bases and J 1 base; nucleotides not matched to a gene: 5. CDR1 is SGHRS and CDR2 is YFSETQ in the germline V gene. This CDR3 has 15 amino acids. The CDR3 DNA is TGCGCCAGCACCGAGACTAGCGTGAACACCGGGGAGCTGTTTTTT. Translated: CASTETSVNTGELFF.

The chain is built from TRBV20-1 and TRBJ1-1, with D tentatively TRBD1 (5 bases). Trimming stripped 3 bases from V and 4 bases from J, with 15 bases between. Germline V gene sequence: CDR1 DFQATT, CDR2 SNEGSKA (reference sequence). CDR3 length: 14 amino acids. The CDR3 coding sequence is TGCAGTGCTAGTCTGGCAGGGTGGAGCACTGAAGCTTTCTTT. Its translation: CSASLAGWSTEAFF.

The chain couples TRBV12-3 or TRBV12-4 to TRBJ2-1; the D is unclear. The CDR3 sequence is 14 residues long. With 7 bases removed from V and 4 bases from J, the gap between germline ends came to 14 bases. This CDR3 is CASTHTGEYNEQFF. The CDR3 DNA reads TGTGCCAGCACCCACACCGGAGAGTACAATGAGCAGTTCTTC.

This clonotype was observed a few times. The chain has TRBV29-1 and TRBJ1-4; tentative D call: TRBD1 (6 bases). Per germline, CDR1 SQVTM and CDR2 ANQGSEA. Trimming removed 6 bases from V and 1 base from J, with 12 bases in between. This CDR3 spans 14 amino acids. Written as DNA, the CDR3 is TGCAGCGTCGGGGGCCTTCTAACTAATGAAAAACTGTTTTTT. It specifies CSVGGLLTNEKLFF.

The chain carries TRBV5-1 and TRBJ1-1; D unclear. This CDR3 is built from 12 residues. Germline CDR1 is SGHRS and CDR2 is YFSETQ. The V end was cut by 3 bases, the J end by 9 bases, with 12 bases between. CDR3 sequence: CASSSLGTKAFF. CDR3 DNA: TGCGCCAGCAGCTCGTTGGGAACTAAAGCTTTCTTT.

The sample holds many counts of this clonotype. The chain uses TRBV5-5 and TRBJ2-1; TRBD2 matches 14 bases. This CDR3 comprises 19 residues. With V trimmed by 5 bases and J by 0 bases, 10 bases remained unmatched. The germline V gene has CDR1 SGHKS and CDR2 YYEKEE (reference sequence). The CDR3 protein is CASRLGLAGGPSSYNEQFF. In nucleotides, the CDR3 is TGTGCCAGCAGGCTAGGACTAGCGGGAGGTCCGAGCTCCTACAATGAGCAGTTCTTC.

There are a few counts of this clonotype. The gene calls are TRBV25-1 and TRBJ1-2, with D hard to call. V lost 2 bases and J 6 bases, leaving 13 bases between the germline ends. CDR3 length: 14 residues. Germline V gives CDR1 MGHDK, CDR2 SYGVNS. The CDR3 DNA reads TGTGCCAGCAGTGAACGATGGGCAGCAGATGGCTACACCTTC. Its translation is CASSERWAADGYTF.

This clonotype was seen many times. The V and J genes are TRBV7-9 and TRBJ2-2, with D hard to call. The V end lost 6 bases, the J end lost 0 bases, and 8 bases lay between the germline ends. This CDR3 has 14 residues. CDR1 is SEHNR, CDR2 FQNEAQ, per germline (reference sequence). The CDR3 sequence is CASSDPANTGELFF. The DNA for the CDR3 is TGTGCCAGCAGTGACCCAGCGAACACCGGGGAGCTGTTTTTT.

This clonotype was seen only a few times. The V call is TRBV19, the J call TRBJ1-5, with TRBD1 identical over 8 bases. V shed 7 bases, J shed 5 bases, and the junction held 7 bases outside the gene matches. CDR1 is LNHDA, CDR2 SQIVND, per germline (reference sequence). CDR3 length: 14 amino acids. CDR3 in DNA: TGTGCCAGTACCACGACAGGGGCCTATCAGCCCCAGCATTTT. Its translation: CASTTTGAYQPQHF.

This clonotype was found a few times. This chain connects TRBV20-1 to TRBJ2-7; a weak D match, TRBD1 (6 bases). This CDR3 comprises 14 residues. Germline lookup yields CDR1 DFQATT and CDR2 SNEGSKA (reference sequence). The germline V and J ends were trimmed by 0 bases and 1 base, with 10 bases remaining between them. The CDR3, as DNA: TGCAGTGCTAGAGACATCGACAGGTCCTACGAGCAGTACTTC. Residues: CSARDIDRSYEQYF.

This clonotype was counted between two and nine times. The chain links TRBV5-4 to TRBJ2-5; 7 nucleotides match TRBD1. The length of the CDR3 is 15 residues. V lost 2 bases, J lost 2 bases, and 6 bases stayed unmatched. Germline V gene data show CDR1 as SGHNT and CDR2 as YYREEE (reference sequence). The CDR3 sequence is CASSFSQGVQETQYF. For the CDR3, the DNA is TGTGCCAGCAGCTTTTCGCAGGGGGTACAAGAGACCCAGTACTTC. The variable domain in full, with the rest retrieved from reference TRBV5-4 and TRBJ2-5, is ETGVTQSPTHLIKTRGQQVTLRCSSQSGHNTVSWYQQALGQGPQFIFQYYREEENGRGNFPPRFSGLQFPNYSSELNVNALELDDSALYLCASSFSQGVQETQYFGPGTRLLVL.

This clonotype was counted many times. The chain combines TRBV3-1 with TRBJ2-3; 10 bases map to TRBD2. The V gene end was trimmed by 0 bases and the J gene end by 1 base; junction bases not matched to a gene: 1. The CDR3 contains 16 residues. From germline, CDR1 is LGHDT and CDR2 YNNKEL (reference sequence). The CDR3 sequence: CASSQDSGRGTDTQYF. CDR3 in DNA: TGTGCCAGCAGCCAAGACAGCGGGAGGGGCACAGATACGCAGTATTTT.

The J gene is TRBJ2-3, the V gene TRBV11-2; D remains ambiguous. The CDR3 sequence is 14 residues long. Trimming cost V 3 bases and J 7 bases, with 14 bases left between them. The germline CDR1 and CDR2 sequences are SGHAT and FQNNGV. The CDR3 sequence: CASSFSGLGHTQYF. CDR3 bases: TGTGCCAGCAGCTTTAGTGGGCTAGGACATACGCAGTATTTT.

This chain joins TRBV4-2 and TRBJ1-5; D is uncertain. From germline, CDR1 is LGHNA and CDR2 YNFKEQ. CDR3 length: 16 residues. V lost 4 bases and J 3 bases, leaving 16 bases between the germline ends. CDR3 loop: CASSPPRGIANQPQHF. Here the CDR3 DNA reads TGTGCCAGCAGCCCTCCGAGAGGGATAGCCAATCAGCCCCAGCATTTT.

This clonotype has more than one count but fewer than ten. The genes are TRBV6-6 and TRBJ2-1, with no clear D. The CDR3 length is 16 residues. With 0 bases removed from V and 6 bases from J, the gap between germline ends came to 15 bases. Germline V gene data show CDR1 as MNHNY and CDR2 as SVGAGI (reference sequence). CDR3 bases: TGTGCCAGCAGTTACTCTGCATTCCCCATAGCCAATGAGCAGTTCTTC. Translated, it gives CASSYSAFPIANEQFF.

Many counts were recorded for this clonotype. CDR3 region: CASGLMSEQFF. Here the CDR3 DNA reads TGTGCTAGTGGTTTGATGAGTGAGCAGTTCTTC. The genes are TRBV12-5 and TRBJ2-1, with D uncertain. In germline, CDR1 is LGHNT, CDR2 FRNRAP. The CDR3 is 11 residues long. V was pared by 2 bases and J by 9 bases, with 5 bases between.

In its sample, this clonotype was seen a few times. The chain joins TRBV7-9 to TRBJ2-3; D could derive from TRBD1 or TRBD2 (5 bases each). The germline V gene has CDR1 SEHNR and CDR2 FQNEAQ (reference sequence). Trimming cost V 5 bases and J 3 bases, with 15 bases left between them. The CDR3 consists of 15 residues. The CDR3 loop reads CASSRDLGGTDTQYF. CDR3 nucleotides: TGTGCCAGCAGCCGGGACCTCGGTGGGACAGATACGCAGTATTTT.

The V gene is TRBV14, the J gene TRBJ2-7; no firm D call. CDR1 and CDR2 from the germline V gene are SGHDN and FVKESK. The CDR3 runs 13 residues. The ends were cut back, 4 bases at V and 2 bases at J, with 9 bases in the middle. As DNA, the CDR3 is TGTGCCAGCAGCCCAACCCCAACCTACGAGCAGTACTTC. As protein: CASSPTPTYEQYF.

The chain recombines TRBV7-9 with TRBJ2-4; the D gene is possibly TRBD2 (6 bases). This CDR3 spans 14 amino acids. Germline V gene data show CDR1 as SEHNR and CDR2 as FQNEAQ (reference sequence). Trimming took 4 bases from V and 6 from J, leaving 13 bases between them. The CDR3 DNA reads TGTGCCAGCAGCTCGTCGGGACTTTCAAACATTCAGTACTTC. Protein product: CASSSSGLSNIQYF.

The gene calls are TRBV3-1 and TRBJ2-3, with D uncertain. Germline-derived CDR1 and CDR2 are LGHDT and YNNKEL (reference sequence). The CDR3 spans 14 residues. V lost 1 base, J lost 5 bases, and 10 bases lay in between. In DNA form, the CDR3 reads TGTGCCAGCAGCCAAGCGAGCAGAAGAGATACGCAGTATTTT. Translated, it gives CASSQASRRDTQYF.

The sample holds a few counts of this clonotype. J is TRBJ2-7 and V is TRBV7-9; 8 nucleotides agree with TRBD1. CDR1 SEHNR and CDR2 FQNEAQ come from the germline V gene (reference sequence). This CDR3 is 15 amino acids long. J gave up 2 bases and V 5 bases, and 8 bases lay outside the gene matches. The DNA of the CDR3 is TGTGCCAGCAGCCCAAGACAGGGGAAGACCTACGAGCAGTACTTC. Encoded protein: CASSPRQGKTYEQYF.

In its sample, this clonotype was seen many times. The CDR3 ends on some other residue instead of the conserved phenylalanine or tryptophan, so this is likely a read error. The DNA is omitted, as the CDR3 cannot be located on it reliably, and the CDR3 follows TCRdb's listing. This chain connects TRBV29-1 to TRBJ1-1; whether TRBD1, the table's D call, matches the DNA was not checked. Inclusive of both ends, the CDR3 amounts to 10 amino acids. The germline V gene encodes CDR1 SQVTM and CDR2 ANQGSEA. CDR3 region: CSVEVPRAEV.

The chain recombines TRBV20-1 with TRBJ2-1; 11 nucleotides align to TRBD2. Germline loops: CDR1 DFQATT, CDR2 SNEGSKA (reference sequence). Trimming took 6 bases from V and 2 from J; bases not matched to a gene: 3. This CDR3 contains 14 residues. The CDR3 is CSALAGVAYNEQFF. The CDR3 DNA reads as TGCAGTGCACTAGCGGGAGTAGCCTACAATGAGCAGTTCTTC.

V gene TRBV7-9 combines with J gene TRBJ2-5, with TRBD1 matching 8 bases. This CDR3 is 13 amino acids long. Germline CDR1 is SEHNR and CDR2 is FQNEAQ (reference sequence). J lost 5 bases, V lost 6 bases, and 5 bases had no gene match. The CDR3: CASRRTGTETQYF. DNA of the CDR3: TGTGCCAGCAGGCGGACAGGGACGGAGACCCAGTACTTC.